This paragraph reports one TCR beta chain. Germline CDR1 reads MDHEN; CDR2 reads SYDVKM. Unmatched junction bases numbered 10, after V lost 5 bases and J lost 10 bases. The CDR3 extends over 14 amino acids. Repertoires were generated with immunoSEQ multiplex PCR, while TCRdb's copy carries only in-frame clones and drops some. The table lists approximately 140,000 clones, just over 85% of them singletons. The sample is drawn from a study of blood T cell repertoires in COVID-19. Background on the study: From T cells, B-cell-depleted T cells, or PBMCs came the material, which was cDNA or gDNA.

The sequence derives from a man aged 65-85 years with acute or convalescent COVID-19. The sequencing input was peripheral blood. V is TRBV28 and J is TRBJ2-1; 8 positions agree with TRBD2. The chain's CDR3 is CASSPDQVAGEQFF. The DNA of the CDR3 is TGTGCCAGCAGTCCAGACCAAGTAGCGGGAGAGCAGTTCTTC.